This TCR beta chain stems from a study of blood T cell repertoires in COVID-19. Study-wide background: Specimens from acute and convalescent COVID-19 originated in the United States, Italy and Spain. The analysed material was cDNA or gDNA that came from T cells, B-cell-depleted T cells, or PBMCs.

Trimming cost V 2 bases and J 5 bases, with 9 bases left between them. Germline CDR1 is SNHLY and CDR2 is FYNNEI. This CDR3 is built from 13 residues. Enrolled through a virtual design, the participants were between 18 and 89 years of age and came from about two dozen US areas. Generated by immunoSEQ multiplex PCR, the TCRdb table keeps only in-frame clones and is missing some. The table has more than 350,000 clones, around 87% seen once. Sequencing was performed on PBMCs or T cells enriched from blood (not recorded which). This chain uses TRBV2 with TRBJ1-2, with D maybe TRBD1 (5 bases). The receptor was derived from a man aged 18 to 35 who had recovered from COVID-19. CDR3 in amino acids: CASSENRIYGYTF. The DNA of the CDR3 is TGTGCCAGCAGTGAAAACAGGATATATGGCTACACCTTC.